The rows below give T cell receptor beta chains drawn from one sample of a study of blood T cell repertoires in COVID-19. The repertoire was sequenced with immunoSEQ multiplex PCR; TCRdb's copy has only in-frame clones and lacks some. This sample yields over 200,000 clones, of which around 84% are seen a single time; less than 20% belongs to the top ten. Sequencing input: PBMCs or T cells enriched from blood (not recorded which). Source of these receptors: a man aged 18 to 29 who had recovered from COVID-19. The CDR3 runs from the conserved cysteine through the conserved F or W. Fields, in order: clone size, D gene, V gene, J gene, CDR3 protein, CDR3 DNA. The D gene is left open where the match is weak. Not all rows give a size; the values are once, few, many and, for expanded clones, a class.

>few|NA|TRBV14|TRBJ1-3
CASSQAFGGGPTYF
TGTGCCAGCAGCCAAGCATTTGGCGGAGGCCCAACATATTTT
>NA|TRBD1|TRBV7-2|TRBJ1-4
CASSRTGGIPGEKLFF
TGTGCCAGCAGTCGTACAGGGGGGATTCCGGGTGAAAAACTGTTTTTT
>NA|NA|TRBV2|TRBJ2-7
CASSENYAPGFEQYF
TGTGCCAGCAGTGAAAACTATGCCCCAGGGTTCGAGCAGTACTTC
>once|TRBD1|TRBV19|TRBJ1-5
CASSLRQGGGSNQPQHF
TGTGCCAGTAGTCTTCGACAGGGGGGAGGAAGCAATCAGCCCCAGCATTTT
>NA|TRBD2|TRBV5-1|TRBJ2-7
CASSRMPKVAGETYEQYF
TGCGCCAGCAGCCGCATGCCTAAGGTAGCGGGAGAGACTTACGAGCAGTACTTC
>NA|NA|TRBV30|TRBJ1-2
CAWSVRSYGYTF
TGTGCCTGGAGTGTACGGTCCTATGGCTACACCTTC
>NA|NA|TRBV14|TRBJ1-1
CASSRTVNTEAFF
TGTGCCAGCAGCCGTACGGTGAACACTGAAGCTTTCTTT
>few|TRBD2|TRBV5-4|TRBJ2-7
CASSQGLAGAGYEQYF
TGTGCCAGCAGCCAAGGACTAGCGGGAGCCGGGTACGAGCAGTACTTC
>NA|NA|TRBV7-8|TRBJ2-2
CASSLVWGTNTGELFF
TGTGCCAGCAGCTTAGTATGGGGGACTAACACCGGGGAGCTGTTTTTT
>few|NA|TRBV30|TRBJ1-5
CAWRAPAGDNQPQHF
TGTGCCTGGAGGGCCCCCGCAGGCGACAATCAGCCCCAGCATTTT
>NA|NA|TRBV10-2|TRBJ1-4
CASSKTGVLNEKLFF
TGCGCCAGCAGTAAAACAGGAGTCCTAAATGAAAAACTGTTTTTT
>NA|NA|TRBV19|TRBJ2-2
CASSSPGDTLNTGELFF
TGTGCCAGTAGTTCGCCCGGGGACACCCTAAACACCGGGGAGCTGTTTTTT
>NA|NA|TRBV15|TRBJ2-1
CATSPQNNEQFF
TGTGCCACCAGCCCACAGAACAATGAGCAGTTCTTC
>once|TRBD2|TRBV10-3|TRBJ2-3
CAISGVLAGASTDTQYF
TGTGCCATCAGTGGGGTACTAGCGGGTGCTAGCACAGATACGCAGTATTTT
>NA|NA|TRBV13|TRBJ2-5
CASSPASGAETQYF
TGTGCCAGCAGCCCTGCTTCAGGGGCAGAGACCCAGTACTTC
>NA|NA|TRBV16|TRBJ1-5
CASSQTQNQPQHF
TGTGCCAGCAGCCAAACGCAGAATCAGCCCCAGCATTTT
>NA|TRBD1|TRBV7-3|TRBJ2-2
CASSFRTGGSGELFF
TGTGCCAGCAGCTTTAGGACAGGGGGTTCCGGGGAGCTGTTTTTT
>once|NA|TRBV7-9|TRBJ1-6
CASSLTGTDNSPLHF
TGTGCCAGCAGCTTAACCGGGACTGATAATTCACCCCTCCACTTT
>NA|NA|TRBV27|TRBJ1-2
CASWNRDYGYTF
TGTGCCAGCTGGAACAGGGACTATGGCTACACCTTC
>once|NA|TRBV18|TRBJ2-3
CASSPGANTDTQYF
TGTGCCAGCTCACCGGGAGCGAACACAGATACGCAGTATTTT
>NA|NA|TRBV5-4|TRBJ2-7
CASSPDMGSYEQYF
TGTGCCAGCAGCCCGGACATGGGGTCCTACGAGCAGTACTTC
>few|NA|TRBV5-1|TRBJ1-2
CASSGAAANYGYTF
TGCGCCAGCAGTGGGGCAGCAGCTAACTATGGCTACACCTTC
>few|NA|TRBV30|TRBJ1-3
CAWSPAGRNTIYF
TGTGCCTGGAGTCCGGCAGGGAGGAACACCATATATTTT
>NA|TRBD1|TRBV30|TRBJ1-5
CAWSGGQAGNQPQHF
TGTGCCTGGAGTGGGGGACAGGCGGGCAATCAGCCCCAGCATTTT
>NA|TRBD2|TRBV7-2|TRBJ2-1
CASSALLLAGAGNEQFF
TGTGCCAGCAGCGCTTTATTACTAGCGGGGGCTGGGAATGAGCAGTTCTTC
>NA|TRBD1|TRBV18|TRBJ1-4
CASSLFEKGGGTNEKLFF
TGTGCCAGCTCACTTTTCGAGAAAGGGGGCGGAACTAATGAAAAACTGTTTTTT
>NA|NA|TRBV27|TRBJ1-5
CASSLGGDGQPQHF
TGTGCCAGCAGTTTAGGAGGCGATGGGCAGCCCCAGCATTTT
>NA|TRBD1|TRBV4-1|TRBJ1-5
CASSLTGISNQPQHF
TGCGCCAGCAGCCTGACAGGGATTAGCAATCAGCCCCAGCATTTT
>NA|TRBD1|TRBV7-9|TRBJ1-6
CASSFGTGVNSPLHF
TGTGCCAGCAGCTTCGGGACAGGGGTGAATTCACCCCTCCACTTT
>NA|NA|TRBV6-1|TRBJ2-3
CASSEAAHRTDTQYF
TGTGCCAGCAGTGAAGCGGCTCATCGCACAGATACGCAGTATTTT
>NA|NA|TRBV7-8|TRBJ2-7
CASSLAETAHSYEQYF
TGTGCCAGCAGCTTAGCGGAGACAGCCCACTCCTACGAGCAGTACTTC
>NA|NA|TRBV7-2|TRBJ1-5
CASSLGLGGHQPQHF
TGTGCCAGCAGCTTAGGCCTAGGAGGTCATCAGCCCCAGCATTTT
>NA|TRBD2|TRBV5-1|TRBJ2-5
CASSSNPGGEETQYF
TGCGCCAGCAGCTCAAACCCGGGAGGGGAGGAGACCCAGTACTTC
>NA|NA|TRBV6-1|TRBJ2-7
CASSEANEPYEQYF
TGTGCCAGCAGTGAAGCGAACGAGCCCTACGAGCAGTACTTC
>NA|TRBD2|TRBV6-5|TRBJ2-7
CASSYLYSGRPYEQYF
TGTGCCAGCAGTTACCTTTATAGCGGGAGGCCCTACGAGCAGTACTTC
>NA|TRBD2|TRBV5-1|TRBJ2-1
CASSTLGTSGRSRSEAYNEQFF
TGCGCCAGCAGCACCCTCGGGACTAGCGGGAGATCTAGATCAGAGGCCTACAATGAGCAGTTCTTC
>NA|NA|TRBV28|TRBJ2-4
CASRSLRGSVGKNIQYF
TGTGCCAGCAGATCCCTAAGGGGGAGCGTTGGCAAAAACATTCAGTACTTC
>NA|TRBD1|TRBV5-4|TRBJ2-5
CASSFRGGGETQYF
TGTGCCAGCAGTTTCAGAGGGGGCGGGGAGACCCAGTACTTC
>NA|TRBD2|TRBV7-8|TRBJ2-2
CASSQRGGGNTGELFF
TGTGCCAGCAGCCAGCGGGGAGGAGGTAACACCGGGGAGCTGTTTTTT
>NA|NA|TRBV7-9|TRBJ1-2
CASSLYSSNYGYTF
TGTGCCAGCAGCCTATACTCCTCTAACTATGGCTACACCTTC
>NA|TRBD1|TRBV19|TRBJ1-2
CAAKGQGDYGYTF
TGTGCCGCTAAAGGACAGGGTGACTATGGCTACACCTTC
>NA|NA|TRBV5-1|TRBJ1-1
CASSRSGDDTEAFF
TGCGCCAGCAGCAGATCGGGGGATGACACTGAAGCTTTCTTT
>NA|TRBD1|TRBV4-1|TRBJ1-6
CASSLSPGTDSPLHF
TGCGCCAGCAGCCTAAGTCCCGGGACAGATTCACCCCTCCACTTT
>NA|TRBD1|TRBV5-1|TRBJ2-7
CASSIGDSYYEQYF
TGCGCCAGCAGCATTGGGGACAGCTACTACGAGCAGTACTTC
>NA|NA|TRBV11-3|TRBJ2-7
CASSLGRDYEQYF
TGTGCCAGCAGCTTAGGCAGGGACTACGAGCAGTACTTC
>NA|NA|TRBV14|TRBJ2-2
CASSPFGRGGFGELFF
TGTGCCAGCAGCCCCTTTGGCAGGGGAGGGTTCGGGGAGCTGTTTTTT
>once|TRBD1|TRBV28|TRBJ1-1
CASSLQGDSEAFF
TGTGCCAGCAGTTTACAGGGGGATAGTGAAGCTTTCTTT
>NA|NA|TRBV9|TRBJ1-5
CASSVSPGNQPQHF
TGTGCCAGCAGCGTCTCCCCGGGGAATCAGCCCCAGCATTTT
>NA|NA|TRBV20-1|TRBJ2-7
CSARQDYEQYF
TGCAGTGCCAGACAGGACTACGAGCAGTACTTC
>NA|TRBD2|TRBV19|TRBJ2-7
CASTYGLAGTYEQYF
TGTGCCAGTACCTATGGGCTAGCGGGGACCTACGAGCAGTACTTC
>NA|NA|TRBV7-8|TRBJ2-7
CASSLPQGSQYF
TGTGCCAGCAGCTTACCACAGGGCTCGCAGTACTTC
>NA|TRBD2|TRBV6-1|TRBJ2-7
CASSESIAGVYEQYF
TGTGCCAGCAGTGAAAGCATAGCGGGAGTCTACGAGCAGTACTTC
>NA|NA|TRBV5-1|TRBJ2-2
CASSLYDTANTGELFF
TGCGCCAGCAGCTTGTACGACACCGCGAACACCGGGGAGCTGTTTTTT
>NA|NA|TRBV24-1|TRBJ2-3
CATSDERRPPVQYF
TGTGCCACCAGTGATGAGCGGCGTCCCCCTGTGCAGTATTTT
>NA|NA|TRBV12-1|TRBJ1-3
CASSSGGNTIYF
TGTGCCAGCAGTTCGGGAGGAAACACCATATATTTT
>NA|TRBD2|TRBV6-5|TRBJ2-1
CASKLAGSSYNEQFF
TGTGCCAGCAAGCTAGCGGGGAGCTCCTACAATGAGCAGTTCTTC
>NA|TRBD2|TRBV29-1|TRBJ2-7
CSVARGLAGNSYEQYF
TGCAGCGTTGCTAGAGGACTAGCGGGGAACTCCTACGAGCAGTACTTC
>NA|NA|TRBV18|TRBJ1-1
CASSLEGQGRSEAFF
TGTGCCAGCTCCCTGGAGGGCCAGGGAAGGTCTGAAGCTTTCTTT